These 29 T cell receptor beta chains came from one sample sequenced in a study of T-cell reconstitution after alpha-beta-depleted transplantation in children. Unique molecular identifiers were incorporated when the TCRbeta library was constructed. TCRdb analysed the PCR reads with MiXCR anew, one entry per CDR3 protein. Altogether around 380,000 distinct CDR3 sequences are present, 11% being singletons, with the ten largest covering approximately 5%. The starting material was PBMCs from the stem cell graft donor, obtained from the stem cell graft. The source of these receptors is a human donor who donated a stem cell graft to a child with acute myeloid leukemia.

This clonotype appeared a few times. The chain joins TRBV4-2 to TRBJ1-1, with TRBD1 matching over 8 bases. This CDR3 region has 14 residues. Trimming cost V 5 bases and J 1 base; bases outside gene matches: 3. The germline V gene encodes CDR1 LGHNA and CDR2 YNFKEQ. CDR3 DNA: TGTGCCAGCAGCGCACAGGGGGAGAACACTGAAGCTTTCTTT. It specifies CASSAQGENTEAFF.

The chain links TRBV6-1 to TRBJ2-7; 10 nucleotides agree with TRBD1. CDR1 and CDR2 from the germline V gene are MNHNS and SASEGT. The CDR3 runs 15 residues. Written as DNA, the CDR3 is TGTGCCAGCAGGGAAGGACAGGGGGGATCCTACGAGCAGTACGTC. This gives the protein CASREGQGGSYEQYV.

This clonotype was counted only a few times. The chain has TRBV12-3 or TRBV12-4 and TRBJ1-1, with TRBD1 identical over 8 bases. Trimming at V came to 6 bases and at J to 7 bases, leaving 4 bases not matched to a gene. The CDR3 spans 12 residues. The CDR3 nucleotides read TGTGCCAGCAGATTGACAGGGGTTGAAGCTTTCTTT. Its protein product is CASRLTGVEAFF.

This clonotype was seen a few times. The V gene is TRBV5-1, the J gene TRBJ2-1; 13 positions match TRBD2. Germline values: CDR1 SGHRS, CDR2 YFSETQ. V trimming: 5 bases; J trimming: 1 base; junction bases outside the gene matches: 6. This CDR3 contains 17 residues. The CDR3 sequence is CASRYGTSGKSYNEQFF. The CDR3 DNA reads TGCGCCAGCAGATACGGGACTAGCGGGAAGTCCTACAATGAGCAGTTCTTC.

The V and J genes are TRBV4-1 and TRBJ2-1; possible D gene TRBD2, 6 bases. The germline CDR1 and CDR2 sequences are MGHRA and YSYEKL. The CDR3 runs 16 residues. V was clipped by 4 bases and J by 2 bases, with 15 bases between them. Written as DNA, the CDR3 is TGCGCCAGCAGCCCAGGGCGGGGCCCGACCTACAATGAGCAGTTCTTC. It is translated as CASSPGRGPTYNEQFF.

About this clonotype: Germline is not matched at one junction end, which may reflect a read error. This chain links TRBV12-3 or TRBV12-4 with TRBJ2-3; 14 bases are a match to TRBD2. The CDR3 is 15 amino acids. The CDR3 DNA sequence: TGTGCCAGCAGTTCGGGACTAGCGGGGGCCCTACCGAAGAATTTT. Protein: CASSSGLAGALPKNF.

This clonotype appeared many times. This chain joins TRBV20-1 and TRBJ2-1; 7 bases fit TRBD2. The CDR3 is 12 residues long. CDR1 DFQATT and CDR2 SNEGSKA come from the germline V gene (reference sequence). J lost 12 bases, V lost 3 bases, and 8 bases had no gene match. Here the CDR3 reads CSASSGEGRQFF. The CDR3 region has the DNA TGCAGTGCTAGTAGTGGGGAGGGCCGGCAGTTCTTC.

This clonotype has a handful of counts. This rearrangement joins TRBV18 to TRBJ2-7, with 9 bases that match TRBD1. Germline CDR1 KGHSH, CDR2 LQKENI. Germline trimming cut 3 bases from V and 3 bases from J; bases unmatched to any gene: 3. This CDR3 region has 14 residues. The CDR3 protein is CASSPRQGGYEQYF. DNA for the CDR3: TGTGCCAGCTCACCCCGACAGGGGGGCTACGAGCAGTACTTC. The variable domain in full, with the rest retrieved from reference TRBV18 and TRBJ2-7, is NAGVMQNPRHLVRRRGQEARLRCSPMKGHSHVYWYRQLPEEGLKFMVYLQKENIIDESGMPKERFSAEFPKEGPSILRIQQVVRGDSAAYFCASSPRQGGYEQYFGPGTRLTVT.

V and J are TRBV20-1 and TRBJ2-1; 11 bases are a match to TRBD2. The CDR3 has 14 residues. Germline trimming cut 0 bases from V and 14 bases from J; bases unmatched to any gene: 9. Germline V CDR1 and CDR2: DFQATT, SNEGSKA (reference sequence). The CDR3 coding sequence is TGCAGTGCTAGAGACCCGACTAGCGGGACTTCAAAGTTCTTC. This gives the protein CSARDPTSGTSKFF.

This clonotype was seen only a few times. The chain combines TRBV2 with TRBJ2-1; 7 bases are shared with TRBD1. The ends lost 8 bases at V and 5 bases at J; junction bases unmatched: 6. The CDR3 runs to 13 residues. In germline, CDR1 is SNHLY, CDR2 FYNNEI. The CDR3 sequence is CASALDRHNEQFF. Here the CDR3 DNA reads TGTGCCAGCGCACTGGACAGGCACAATGAGCAGTTCTTC.

A few counts support this clonotype. The V and J genes are TRBV5-1 and TRBJ2-7, with 7 bases fitting TRBD1. Germline V gives CDR1 SGHRS, CDR2 YFSETQ. The CDR3 covers 12 residues. Trimming cost V 4 bases and J 7 bases; bases outside gene matches: 5. The chain's CDR3 is CASSKDREEQYF. The CDR3, as DNA: TGCGCCAGCAGCAAAGACAGGGAGGAGCAGTACTTC. The whole variable domain, filled in from reference TRBV5-1 and TRBJ2-7, reads KAGVTQTPRYLIKTRGQQVTLSCSPISGHRSVSWYQQTPGQGLQFLFEYFSETQRNKGNFPGRFSGRQFSNSRSEMNVSTLELGDSALYLCASSKDREEQYFGPGTRLTVT.

The table lists this clonotype with a few counts. This sequence joins TRBV20-1 and TRBJ2-2; 8 positions agree with TRBD1. The length of the CDR3 is 16 residues. V gave up 0 bases and J gave up 4 bases; unmatched junction bases: 7. Germline CDR1 DFQATT, CDR2 SNEGSKA (reference sequence). Here the CDR3 DNA reads TGCAGTGCTAGAGAGTCCCGGACAGGGCTCACCGGGGAGCTGTTTTTT. It translates to CSARESRTGLTGELFF.

This clonotype occurred a few times. The V gene is TRBV20-1, the J gene TRBJ1-1, with 7 bases matching TRBD1. V was clipped by 4 bases and J by 4 bases; unmatched bases: 6. Per germline, CDR1 DFQATT and CDR2 SNEGSKA (reference sequence). The CDR3 covers 13 residues. The CDR3 DNA is TGCAGTGCTACGGGACAGCCGGTCACTGAAGCTTTCTTT. It yields the protein CSATGQPVTEAFF.

This clonotype was recorded a few times. The chain couples TRBV25-1 to TRBJ1-2, with D unresolved. This CDR3 spans 17 amino acids. Germline CDR1 reads MGHDK; CDR2 reads SYGVNS. V lost 2 bases and J 2 bases, leaving 18 bases between the germline ends. The CDR3 is CASSEAVGSGLNYGYTF. DNA of the CDR3: TGTGCCAGCAGTGAAGCGGTAGGGTCCGGCCTCAACTATGGCTACACCTTC.

This clonotype has a handful of counts. This chain uses TRBV6-2 or TRBV6-3 with TRBJ2-3; D not certain. V lost 4 bases and J 1 base, leaving 6 bases between the germline ends. The CDR3 runs 13 residues. Germline V gives CDR1 MNHEY, CDR2 SVGEGT. The CDR3 nucleotides are TGTGCCAGCAGTTGGGTCCGCACAGATACGCAGTATTTT. Protein: CASSWVRTDTQYF.

Many counts were recorded for this clonotype. This chain joins TRBV5-1 and TRBJ1-1; maybe TRBD1 (6 bases). Germline CDR1 is SGHRS and CDR2 is YFSETQ. The V gene lost 4 bases and the J gene lost 5 bases, with 15 bases spanning the gap. This CDR3 is 14 amino acids long. The DNA of the CDR3 is TGCGCCAGCAGCCTGAGTGGGGGGCGGACTGAAGCTTTCTTT. The encoded protein is CASSLSGGRTEAFF.

The V call is TRBV12-3 or TRBV12-4, the J call TRBJ2-7; 11 bases align to TRBD2. The CDR3 is 17 residues long. After removal of 8 bases from V and 5 bases from J, the junction contained 17 bases not matched to a gene. This chain's CDR3 is CASGWGGLAVAFHEQYF. DNA for the CDR3: TGTGCCAGCGGATGGGGGGGACTAGCGGTCGCGTTCCACGAGCAGTACTTC.

This clonotype came up a few times. The chain combines TRBV11-2 with TRBJ1-3; a weak D match, TRBD1 (6 bases). Germline assignment: CDR1 SGHAT and CDR2 FQNNGV. Trimming took off 1 base at V and 8 bases at J, with 9 bases between the two ends. This CDR3 spans 13 amino acids. The CDR3 DNA reads as TGTGCCAGCAGCTTAGGACAGGAACACACCATATATTTT. Protein: CASSLGQEHTIYF.

This clonotype was observed at least ten times. The chain joins TRBV20-1 to TRBJ2-5; the D gene is possibly TRBD1 (5 bases). The CDR3 covers 14 residues. Trimming pared 0 bases from V and 2 bases from J, leaving 10 bases between. From germline, CDR1 is DFQATT and CDR2 SNEGSKA (reference sequence). CDR3 coding DNA: TGCAGTGCTAGAGATGGCAGGGAACAAGAGACCCAGTACTTC. Its translation: CSARDGREQETQYF.

This clonotype has ten or more counts. The V gene is TRBV29-1, the J gene TRBJ1-1; the D gene is possibly TRBD1 (5 bases). The CDR3 is 14 residues long. CDR1 SQVTM and CDR2 ANQGSEA come from the germline V gene. Trimming pared 3 bases from V and 6 bases from J, leaving 17 bases between. The CDR3 DNA reads as TGCAGCGTTGATAAGTCAGGACATGGCGCTGAAGCTTTCTTT. Amino acid sequence: CSVDKSGHGAEAFF.

This clonotype was seen only a few times. The rearrangement joins TRBV20-1 to TRBJ2-1; 9 bases are a match to TRBD2. J was trimmed by 4 bases and V by 2 bases; bases with no gene match: 0. Germline V gene sequence: CDR1 DFQATT, CDR2 SNEGSKA (reference sequence). The CDR3 loop spans 13 amino acids. The CDR3 DNA is TGCAGTGCTAGACTAGCGGGGTACAATGAGCAGTTCTTC. Its translation: CSARLAGYNEQFF.

This clonotype has just a few counts. The chain is built from TRBV5-1 and TRBJ1-6; no definite D call. V was clipped by 4 bases and J by 7 bases, with 9 bases between them. This CDR3 spans 13 amino acids. Germline V gene data show CDR1 as SGHRS and CDR2 as YFSETQ. The CDR3, as DNA: TGCGCCAGCAGCGCGCAGTTAAATTCACCCCTCCACTTT. This translates into CASSAQLNSPLHF.

This clonotype was counted only a few times. At one end, the junction sequence differs from germline, possibly due to a read error. The chain couples TRBV30 to TRBJ2-5, with 7 bases lining up with TRBD2. The length of the CDR3 is 11 residues. Germline V lookup: CDR1 GTSNPN, CDR2 SVGIG (reference sequence). Written as DNA, the CDR3 is TGTGCCTGGAGTGTACGTGGGAGGGCAGACTTC. Protein product: CAWSVRGRADF.

In this sample, this clonotype turned up many times. The chain couples TRBV5-1 to TRBJ1-1; D not certain. The CDR3 is made up of 15 amino acids. V lost 0 bases and J lost 4, with 13 bases in between. The germline CDR1 and CDR2 sequences are SGHRS and YFSETQ. In nucleotides, the CDR3 is TGCGCCAGCAGCTTGGCCCTGAGGTTTTCCACTGAAGCTTTCTTT. This sequence encodes CASSLALRFSTEAFF.

This clonotype was counted many times. This chain uses TRBV20-1 with TRBJ2-1; tentatively, D is TRBD2 (6 bases). Trimming took off 2 bases at V and 0 bases at J, with 11 bases between the two ends. Germline V CDR1 and CDR2: DFQATT, SNEGSKA (reference sequence). This CDR3 is 15 amino acids long. The CDR3 spells CSARFPGDSYNEQFF. CDR3 nucleotide sequence: TGCAGTGCTAGATTCCCGGGGGACTCCTACAATGAGCAGTTCTTC.

Concerning this clonotype: A read error may account for a junction end that differs from germline. This sequence joins TRBV6-5 and TRBJ2-5; perhaps TRBD2 as D (5 bases). Germline V lookup: CDR1 MNHEY, CDR2 SVGAGI. The CDR3 runs 11 residues. The CDR3 here is CARSYLGAQYF. CDR3 sequence (DNA): TGTGCCCGCAGTTACCTCGGGGCCCAGTACTTC.

The V call is TRBV5-1, the J call TRBJ1-3; D may be TRBD1 (6 bases). Trimming cost V 0 bases and J 4 bases, with 8 bases left between them. Per germline, CDR1 SGHRS and CDR2 YFSETQ. The CDR3 has 14 residues. CDR3 in amino acids: CASSLGTDGNTIYF. The CDR3 DNA reads as TGCGCCAGCAGCTTGGGGACAGACGGAAACACCATATATTTT.

The genes are TRBV20-1 and TRBJ2-5; the match to TRBD2 covers 7 bases. The CDR3 extends over 14 amino acids. Trimming cost V 5 bases and J 5 bases; bases outside gene matches: 11. Germline CDR1 and CDR2: DFQATT and SNEGSKA (reference sequence). CDR3 region: CSAQGGRASETQYF. CDR3 in DNA: TGCAGTGCTCAGGGAGGGAGGGCCAGCGAGACCCAGTACTTC.

The rearrangement uses TRBV24-1 and TRBJ2-3; 9 nucleotides align to TRBD2. V shed 4 bases and J 6 bases; nucleotides not matched to a gene: 10. Germline values: CDR1 KGHDR, CDR2 SFDVKD. CDR3 size: 16 residues. In DNA, the CDR3 is TGTGCCACCAGTGACCCAGGGGATAGCGGGAGCGATACGCAGTATTTT. Residues: CATSDPGDSGSDTQYF.